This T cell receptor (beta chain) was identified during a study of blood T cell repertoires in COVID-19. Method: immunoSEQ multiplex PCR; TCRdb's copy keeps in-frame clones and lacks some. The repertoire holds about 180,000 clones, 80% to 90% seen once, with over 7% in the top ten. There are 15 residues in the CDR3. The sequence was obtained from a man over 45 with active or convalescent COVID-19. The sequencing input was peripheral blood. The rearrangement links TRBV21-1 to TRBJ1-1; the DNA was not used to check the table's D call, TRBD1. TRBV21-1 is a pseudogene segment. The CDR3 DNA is TGTGCCAGCAGCAAGGGGATAGGGGGGAACACTGAAGCTTTCTTT. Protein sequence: CASSKGIGGNTEAFF.